The 20 T cell receptor beta chains below come from one sample, sequenced in a study of shared clonotypes between healthy human individuals. Assay: immunoSEQ multiplex PCR; the TCRdb copy retains only in-frame clones and omits some. Among over a million clones listed, about 96% were seen once. The sequencing input was naive CD4+ T cells sorted from blood. Noted subset: CD45RA+ positively selected. The receptors originated from a man aged 25 to 40 in good health.

The chain is built from TRBV19 and TRBJ1-1; tentative D call: TRBD1 (5 bases). Germline V gene data show CDR1 as LNHDA and CDR2 as SQIVND (reference sequence). The CDR3 extends over 15 amino acids. V gave up 4 bases and J gave up 6 bases, with 18 bases separating them. The CDR3 spells CASSTSAGFGAEAFF. CDR3 sequence (DNA): TGTGCCAGTAGTACCTCTGCAGGGTTTGGGGCTGAAGCTTTCTTT. The full variable domain, with the rest looked up from reference TRBV19 and TRBJ1-1, is DGGITQSPKYLFRKEGQNVTLSCEQNLNHDAMYWYRQDPGQGLRLIYYSQIVNDFQKGDIAEGYSVSREKKESFPLTVTSAQKNPTAFYLCASSTSAGFGAEAFFGQGTRLTVV.

This chain links TRBV19 with TRBJ2-7; 8 positions agree with TRBD2. The CDR3 is 15 amino acids. The V gene's germline CDR1 is LNHDA and CDR2 SQIVND (reference sequence). Unmatched junction bases numbered 8, after V lost 4 bases and J lost 3 bases. CDR3 sequence reads: CASSNPGAGVYEQYF. As DNA, the CDR3 is TGTGCCAGTAGTAACCCAGGAGCGGGAGTCTACGAGCAGTACTTC.

The chain has TRBV5-4 and TRBJ1-2, with D possibly matching TRBD1 (5 bases). V lost 0 bases and J lost 8, with 17 bases in between. Germline assignment: CDR1 SGHNT and CDR2 YYREEE (reference sequence). CDR3 length equals 15 residues. CDR3 region: CASSLVGQGNDGYTF. CDR3 coding DNA: TGTGCCAGCAGCTTGGTGGGCCAGGGAAATGACGGCTACACCTTC.

The V and J genes are TRBV5-1 and TRBJ2-5, with D possibly TRBD2 on 6 matching bases. Per germline, CDR1 SGHRS and CDR2 YFSETQ. The CDR3 has 16 amino acids. The V gene lost 1 base and the J gene lost 0 bases, with 13 bases spanning the gap. The CDR3 region is CASSLIVGGYQETQYF. The CDR3 bases are TGCGCCAGCAGCTTGATCGTGGGAGGTTACCAAGAGACCCAGTACTTC. The complete variable domain, with remaining parts taken from reference TRBV5-1 and TRBJ2-5, reads KAGVTQTPRYLIKTRGQQVTLSCSPISGHRSVSWYQQTPGQGLQFLFEYFSETQRNKGNFPGRFSGRQFSNSRSEMNVSTLELGDSALYLCASSLIVGGYQETQYFGPGTRLLVL.

The rearrangement uses TRBV5-1 and TRBJ1-3; the D gene is possibly TRBD1 (6 bases). In germline, CDR1 is SGHRS, CDR2 YFSETQ. V was trimmed by 6 bases and J by 3 bases, leaving 13 bases between them. CDR3 size: 14 residues. The CDR3 nucleotides read TGCGCCAGCACCCCCGGGACAAATGGAAACACCATATATTTT. It translates to CASTPGTNGNTIYF.

With respect to this clone: Relative to the germline gene, one junction end is altered; a read error may explain this. The J gene is TRBJ2-7, the V gene TRBV12-5; maybe TRBD1 (6 bases). CDR3 length: 11 amino acids. CDR1 is LGHNT, CDR2 FRNRAP, per germline. For the CDR3, the DNA is TGTGCTAGTGGTCCCGACAGGCTCCTACCCTTC. Its protein product is CASGPDRLLPF.

The chain carries TRBV5-6 and TRBJ2-1; 9 positions agree with TRBD2. Trimming took 0 bases from V and 7 from J; bases not matched to a gene: 11. Germline CDR1 is SGHDT and CDR2 is YYEEEE. The CDR3 sequence is 17 residues long. The CDR3 loop is CASSLAGAGGPENEQFF. The CDR3 coding sequence is TGTGCCAGCAGCTTGGCCGGGGCGGGAGGGCCAGAGAATGAGCAGTTCTTC.

The V and J genes are TRBV6-6 and TRBJ2-2; possibly TRBD1 or TRBD2 for D (6 bases each). CDR1 and CDR2 from the germline V gene are MNHNY and SVGAGI (reference sequence). The CDR3 covers 12 residues. Trimming removed 7 bases from V and 12 bases from J, with 15 bases in between. The CDR3 is CASTGARGKLFF. The CDR3 DNA is TGTGCCAGCACGGGGGCTCGGGGAAAGCTGTTTTTT.

The chain links TRBV5-1 to TRBJ2-7; 7 bases map to TRBD2. The length of the CDR3 is 13 residues. With V trimmed by 6 bases and J by 6 bases, 9 bases remained unmatched. Per the germline V gene, CDR1 is SGHRS and CDR2 is YFSETQ. CDR3 sequence (DNA): TGCGCCAGCACGCTAGCGGATAGTGCCGAGCAGTACTTC. Protein sequence: CASTLADSAEQYF.

This chain uses TRBV5-4 with TRBJ2-7, with unresolved D. This CDR3 comprises 16 residues. Trimming cost V 0 bases and J 7 bases, with 20 bases left between them. Germline V CDR1 and CDR2: SGHNT, YYREEE (reference sequence). CDR3 DNA: TGTGCCAGCAGCTTGGGTGGTCGAGGAGCCTCGGAGGAGCAGTACTTC. Translation gives CASSLGGRGASEEQYF.

V gene TRBV9 combines with J gene TRBJ2-1, with 9 bases identical to TRBD2. Germline V lookup: CDR1 SGDLS, CDR2 YYNGEE. The V segment lost 0 bases and the J segment 5 bases; nucleotides outside the gene matches: 6. The CDR3 length is 16 residues. The chain's CDR3 is CASSVAVAGVDNEQFF. For the CDR3, the DNA is TGTGCCAGCAGCGTAGCTGTAGCGGGAGTCGACAATGAGCAGTTCTTC.

V usage is TRBV7-9 and J usage is TRBJ1-1; D not resolved. The CDR3 contains 14 residues. Trimming cost V 2 bases and J 0 bases, with 7 bases left between them. CDR1 SEHNR and CDR2 FQNEAQ come from the germline V gene (reference sequence). CDR3 loop: CASSLSQMNTEAFF. In DNA form, the CDR3 reads TGTGCCAGCAGCTTATCTCAAATGAACACTGAAGCTTTCTTT.

In this sample, this clone turned up once. The genes are TRBV7-3 and TRBJ2-1, with 11 bases that match TRBD2. The germline gives CDR1 SGHTA, CDR2 FQGTGA. The V and J ends lost 2 bases and 1 base, in that order; junction bases with no gene match: 10. This CDR3 has 19 residues. The CDR3 DNA reads TGTGCCAGCAGCTTAGTTAGTAGCGGGAGGGGTAGATCCTACAATGAGCAGTTCTTC. Its protein product is CASSLVSSGRGRSYNEQFF.

This rearrangement joins TRBV13 to TRBJ2-1; D gene ambiguous. The CDR3 is 17 amino acids. CDR1 and CDR2 from the germline V gene are PRHDT and FYEKMQ (reference sequence). V gave up 2 bases and J gave up 0 bases, with 14 bases separating them. CDR3 nucleotides: TGTGCCAGCAGCTTATATTTTCGGCAGAGCTCCTACAATGAGCAGTTCTTC. It encodes CASSLYFRQSSYNEQFF.

V usage is TRBV5-4 and J usage is TRBJ2-2; 7 bases map to TRBD2. The junction had 10 bases not matched to a gene; V was cut back by 4 bases and J by 4 bases. CDR1 is SGHNT and CDR2 is YYREEE in the germline V gene (reference sequence). The CDR3 contains 16 residues. The CDR3 sequence is CASSLGGKPLTGELFF. CDR3 DNA: TGTGCCAGCAGCCTGGGGGGGAAGCCCCTCACCGGGGAGCTGTTTTTT.

V is TRBV19 and J is TRBJ2-7; 7 nucleotides agree with TRBD1. Germline values: CDR1 LNHDA, CDR2 SQIVND (reference sequence). V trimming: 5 bases; J trimming: 2 bases; junction bases outside the gene matches: 6. The CDR3 sequence is 14 residues long. The CDR3 protein is CASSGAGGPYEQYF. The CDR3 coding sequence is TGTGCCAGTAGTGGGGCAGGGGGTCCCTACGAGCAGTACTTC.

V is TRBV10-3 and J is TRBJ2-2, with a tentative D call TRBD2 (6 bases). Germline V gene lookup returns CDR1 ENHRY and CDR2 SYGVKD. The CDR3 has 16 residues. The V gene lost 5 bases and the J gene lost 0 bases, with 13 bases spanning the gap. This chain's CDR3 is CAISPGSGSNTGELFF. The CDR3, as DNA: TGTGCCATCAGTCCTGGAAGCGGGTCGAACACCGGGGAGCTGTTTTTT.

The chain links TRBV7-2 to TRBJ1-5, with D tentatively TRBD1 (6 bases). Germline V gene sequence: CDR1 SGHTA, CDR2 FQGNSA. V was clipped by 2 bases and J by 7 bases, with 18 bases between them. There are 16 residues in the CDR3. The CDR3 loop reads CASSLIQGLDGQPQHF. In DNA form, the CDR3 reads TGTGCCAGCAGCTTAATACAGGGACTGGATGGGCAGCCCCAGCATTTT.

This chain connects TRBV25-1 to TRBJ2-3; D is possibly TRBD2 (5 bases). The V gene lost 4 bases and the J gene lost 0 bases, with 11 bases spanning the gap. This CDR3 region has 15 residues. Germline loops: CDR1 MGHDK, CDR2 SYGVNS. CDR3 region: CASSVLGGSTDTQYF. The CDR3 coding sequence is TGTGCCAGCAGTGTCCTGGGCGGGAGCACAGATACGCAGTATTTT.

The chain carries TRBV6-5 and TRBJ2-1; perhaps TRBD2 as D (5 bases). In germline, CDR1 is MNHEY, CDR2 SVGAGI. This CDR3 has 14 residues. Trimming stripped 2 bases from V and 4 bases from J, with 9 bases between. CDR3 sequence: CASSYRTDYNEQFF. The CDR3 DNA reads TGTGCCAGCAGTTACCGGACTGATTACAATGAGCAGTTCTTC.